This entry is about one T cell receptor (beta chain). Its specificity is unknown. Different DNA sequences within this sample yield the same CDR3. This sample is part of a study of persistence of HIV-infected CD4 T cells. Study at large: A couple of participants gave one leukapheresis sample; others gave up to roughly 180 mL blood repeatedly.

CDR3 length equals 13 residues. Germline V lookup: CDR1 SGHRS, CDR2 YFSETQ. V lost 0 bases to trimming and J lost 5 bases, with 6 bases between them. The libraries were made with immunoSEQ version 4 in survey mode. The method was immunoSEQ multiplex PCR; TCRdb's version includes in-frame clones alone and lacks a portion of them. The sample carries around 40,000 clones, 88% recorded once. Nonspecific anti-CD3/anti-CD28 bead stimulation represents the broad CD4+ T cell repertoire. Responding CD4+ T cells were sorted by upregulation of both CD40 ligand and CD69. This clonotype originated in an adult woman with HIV who was CMV-seropositive. The source material was CD4+ T cells sorted from PBMCs after roughly 18-hour stimulation, sampled from a patient who received antiretroviral therapy. The chain employs TRBV5-1 and TRBJ1-5; no reliable D call. The CDR3 sequence is CASSLGADQPQHF. The CDR3 nucleotides are TGCGCCAGCAGCTTGGGAGCCGATCAGCCCCAGCATTTT.